This TCR beta chain is from a study of shared clonotypes between healthy human individuals. Study overall: Donors consisted of two women and a few men between 18 and 49.

In the authors' methods: ImmunoSEQ junction-only sequences lacked quality scores, so their filtering differed. TCRdb's copy holds only in-frame clones and misses some; the assay was immunoSEQ multiplex PCR. Clone size and V and J calls were adopted from that table, with D and trimming inferred from the DNA. The sample shows 2.5 million or so clones, roughly 92% of them seen only once. Comments on this clone: The same CDR3 is also encoded by other DNA sequences in this sample.

The germline V gene encodes CDR1 MNHEY and CDR2 SVGAGI. J was trimmed by 3 bases and V by 4 bases; bases with no gene match: 5. The CDR3 is 15 residues long. This chain links TRBV6-5 with TRBJ2-2; 7 bases are shared with TRBD1. Sequenced material: naive CD4+ T cells sorted from blood. Sample subset: CD45RA+ positively selected. This receptor was taken from a young man in good health. CDR3: CASSSGQTYTGELFF. DNA for the CDR3: TGTGCCAGCAGTTCGGGACAGACCTACACCGGGGAGCTGTTTTTT.